The 8 T cell receptor beta chains in this list originate from one sample, sequenced in a study of control samples from healthy donors and cancer patients. Only in-frame clones appear in the TCRdb table, and some are missing; sequencing was by immunoSEQ multiplex PCR. The sample lists around 150,000 clones, 85% to 90% seen once, with 12% in the top ten. The specimen sequenced was blood. The receptors were sampled from a man aged 25-45 years in good health.

This clone was detected once. V is TRBV5-8 and J is TRBJ1-3, with 7 bases aligning to TRBD1. The CDR3 has 17 residues. Germline values: CDR1 SGHTS, CDR2 YDEGEE. V was clipped by 3 bases and J by 1 base; unmatched bases: 10. In DNA form, the CDR3 reads TGTGCCAGCAGCTGGGGTAGGGGGCGAAATTCTGGAAACACCATATATTTT. As protein: CASSWGRGRNSGNTIYF.

V gene TRBV19 combines with J gene TRBJ1-3; D possibly corresponds to TRBD1 (5 bases). Per germline, CDR1 LNHDA and CDR2 SQIVND (reference sequence). V was trimmed by 6 bases and J by 7 bases, leaving 10 bases between them. The length of the CDR3 is 12 residues. The CDR3 bases are TGTGCCAGTAGACAGGTTGGGAACACCATATATTTT. It is translated as CASRQVGNTIYF.

The V and J genes are TRBV19 and TRBJ2-3; D is uncertain. Per germline, CDR1 LNHDA and CDR2 SQIVND (reference sequence). Trimming removed 4 bases from V and 2 bases from J, with 13 bases in between. This CDR3 is 15 amino acids long. The CDR3 spells CASSKPLTATDTQYF. CDR3 nucleotide sequence: TGTGCCAGTAGTAAGCCTTTGACTGCCACAGATACGCAGTATTTT.

The chain has TRBV5-1 and TRBJ1-1; D unresolved. Germline values: CDR1 SGHRS, CDR2 YFSETQ. This CDR3 has 15 residues. V was pared by 4 bases and J by 4 bases, with 17 bases between. The CDR3 DNA sequence: TGCGCCAGCAGCGTGTCCATGGTGCTAAGCACTGAAGCTTTCTTT. Encoded protein: CASSVSMVLSTEAFF. The full variable domain, in which reference TRBV5-1 and TRBJ1-1 provide the parts outside the CDR3, is KAGVTQTPRYLIKTRGQQVTLSCSPISGHRSVSWYQQTPGQGLQFLFEYFSETQRNKGNFPGRFSGRQFSNSRSEMNVSTLELGDSALYLCASSVSMVLSTEAFFGQGTRLTVV.

CDR3 region: CASSLQTGTSGGVRSYNEQFF. Written as DNA, the CDR3 is TGTGCCAGCAGCTTGCAGACCGGGACTAGCGGGGGGGTCCGTAGCTACAATGAGCAGTTCTTC. The gene calls are TRBV9 and TRBJ2-1, with 16 bases matching TRBD2. Germline V gives CDR1 SGDLS, CDR2 YYNGEE. This CDR3 is built from 21 residues. Losses at the gene ends were 4 bases for V and 3 bases for J; bases not matched to a gene: 16.

This clone was recorded once. This chain connects TRBV5-4 to TRBJ2-3; D is possibly TRBD2 (7 bases). In germline, CDR1 is SGHNT, CDR2 YYREEE (reference sequence). Trimming stripped 2 bases from V and 4 bases from J, with 14 bases between. The CDR3 loop spans 15 amino acids. CDR3 amino acids: CASSLPGGGADTQYF. Here the CDR3 DNA reads TGTGCCAGCAGCTTACCGGGCGGGGGCGCAGATACGCAGTATTTT.

The chain joins TRBV5-4 to TRBJ1-4; D call uncertain. The germline V gene encodes CDR1 SGHNT and CDR2 YYREEE (reference sequence). The CDR3 is made up of 14 amino acids. Trimming took off 4 bases at V and 7 bases at J, with 14 bases between the two ends. The CDR3 is CASSQEIRGEKLFF. The DNA for the CDR3 is TGTGCCAGCAGCCAAGAAATTCGGGGTGAAAAACTGTTTTTT.

The chain recombines TRBV11-2 with TRBJ2-7; 7 bases fit TRBD2. The J segment lost 4 bases and the V segment lost 0 bases, leaving 6 bases of the junction unmatched. The CDR3 has 15 residues. CDR1 SGHAT and CDR2 FQNNGV come from the germline V gene. CDR3 DNA sequence: TGTGCCAGCAGCTTAGAGTATGGACTAGGGTACGAGCAGTACTTC. Translating gives CASSLEYGLGYEQYF.